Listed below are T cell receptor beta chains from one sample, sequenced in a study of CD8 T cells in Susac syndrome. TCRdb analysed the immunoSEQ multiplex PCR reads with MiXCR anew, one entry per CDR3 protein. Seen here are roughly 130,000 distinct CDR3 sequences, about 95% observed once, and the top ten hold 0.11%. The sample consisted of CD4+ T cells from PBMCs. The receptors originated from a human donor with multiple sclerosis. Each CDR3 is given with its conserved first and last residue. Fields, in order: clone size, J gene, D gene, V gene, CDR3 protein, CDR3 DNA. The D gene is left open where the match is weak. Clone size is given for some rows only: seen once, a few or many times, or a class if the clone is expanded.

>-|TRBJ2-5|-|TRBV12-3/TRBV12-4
CASSPESGQRRMGETQYF
TGTGCCAGCAGTCCAGAATCGGGACAAAGGAGGATGGGAGAGACCCAGTACTTC
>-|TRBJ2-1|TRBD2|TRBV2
CASRSSGQQFF
TGTGCCAGCCGTTCTAGCGGACAGCAGTTCTTC
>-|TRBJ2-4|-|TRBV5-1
CASSLDSPFLAKNIQYF
TGCGCCAGCAGCTTGGACAGCCCTTTCCTAGCCAAAAACATTCAGTACTTC
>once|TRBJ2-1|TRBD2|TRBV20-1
CSAKTSGGYNEQFF
TGCAGTGCTAAAACTAGCGGGGGGTACAATGAGCAGTTCTTC
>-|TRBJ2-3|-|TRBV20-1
CSASRDTITDTQYF
TGCAGTGCTAGCCGGGACACTATCACAGATACGCAGTATTTT
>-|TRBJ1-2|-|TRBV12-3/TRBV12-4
CASSGQNSGYTF
TGTGCCAGCAGTGGACAGAACAGTGGCTACACCTTC
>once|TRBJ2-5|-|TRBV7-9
CASTPREETQYF
TGTGCCAGCACCCCCCGGGAAGAGACCCAGTACTTC
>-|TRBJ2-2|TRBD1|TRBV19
CASSNRGLETGELFF
TGTGCCAGTTCAAACAGGGGGCTAGAGACCGGGGAGCTGTTTTTT
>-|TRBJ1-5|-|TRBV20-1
CSASHPGKGNQPQHF
TGCAGTGCTAGTCATCCGGGTAAAGGCAATCAGCCCCAGCATTTT
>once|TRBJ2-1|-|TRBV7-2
CASSLGAHAVNEQFF
TGTGCCAGCAGCTTAGGAGCTCACGCCGTAAATGAGCAGTTCTTC
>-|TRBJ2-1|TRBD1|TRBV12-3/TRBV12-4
CASRLTGYNEQFF
TGTGCCAGCAGACTGACAGGGTACAATGAGCAGTTCTTC
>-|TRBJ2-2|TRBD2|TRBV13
CASSSRLAGDGELFF
TGTGCCAGCAGCTCCCGACTAGCGGGGGACGGGGAGCTGTTTTTT
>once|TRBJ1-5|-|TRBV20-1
CSATTGNQPQHF
TGCAGTGCTACGACAGGAAATCAGCCCCAGCATTTT
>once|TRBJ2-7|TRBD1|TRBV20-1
CSAELRQGTYEQYF
TGCAGTGCCGAGCTAAGACAGGGAACCTACGAGCAGTACTTC
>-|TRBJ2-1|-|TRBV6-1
CASRRDSSRTEYF
TGTGCCAGCAGAAGGGACTCCTCCCGGACGGAATACTTC
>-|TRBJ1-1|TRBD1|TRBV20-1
CSAAPQGGMNTEAFF
TGCAGTGCCGCGCCCCAGGGGGGGATGAACACTGAAGCTTTCTTT
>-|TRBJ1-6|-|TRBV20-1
CSAFQSAPLHF
TGCAGTGCATTTCAGTCTGCACCCCTCCACTTT
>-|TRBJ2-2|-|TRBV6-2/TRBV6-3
CASSYSTRTYTGELFF
TGTGCCAGCAGTTACTCGACTCGGACATACACCGGGGAGCTGTTTTTT
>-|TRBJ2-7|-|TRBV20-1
CSALGIEQYF
TGCAGTGCTCTTGGGATCGAGCAGTACTTC
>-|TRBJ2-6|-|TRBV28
CASSFKGAGANVLTF
TGTGCCAGCAGTTTCAAGGGGGCTGGGGCCAACGTCCTGACTTTC
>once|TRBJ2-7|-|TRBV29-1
CSVQGDGKSYEQYF
TGCAGCGTTCAAGGTGACGGAAAGTCCTACGAGCAGTACTTC
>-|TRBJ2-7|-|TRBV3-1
CASSQGLGNAYEQYF
TGTGCCAGCAGCCAGGGCCTCGGGAACGCCTACGAGCAGTACTTC
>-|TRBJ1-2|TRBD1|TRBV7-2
CASSLGTRQGGYTF
TGTGCCAGCAGCTTAGGGACCCGACAGGGTGGCTACACCTTC
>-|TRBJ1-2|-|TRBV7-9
CASSLAAGIGGDGYTF
TGTGCCAGCAGCTTAGCGGCAGGGATCGGTGGAGATGGCTACACCTTC
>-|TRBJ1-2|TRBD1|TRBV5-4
CASSLGQGGYGYTF
TGTGCCAGCAGCTTGGGGCAGGGGGGCTATGGCTACACCTTC
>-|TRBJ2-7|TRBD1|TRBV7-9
CASSHSDRVHEQYF
TGTGCCAGCAGCCACTCGGACAGGGTCCACGAGCAGTACTTC
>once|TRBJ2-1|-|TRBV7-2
CASSLMRDEQFF
TGTGCCAGCAGCTTAATGAGGGATGAGCAGTTCTTC
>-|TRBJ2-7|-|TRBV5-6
CASSLTLDEQYF
TGTGCCAGCAGCTTGACCCTCGACGAGCAGTACTTC
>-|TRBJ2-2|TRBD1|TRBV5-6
CASSFRQGTPNTGELFF
TGTGCCAGCAGCTTCAGACAGGGGACCCCGAACACCGGGGAGCTGTTTTTT
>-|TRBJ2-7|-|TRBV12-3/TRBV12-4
CASSDFDYEQYF
TGTGCCAGCAGTGACTTCGATTACGAGCAGTACTTC
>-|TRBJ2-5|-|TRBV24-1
CATSAGDKGVQETQYF
TGTGCCACCAGTGCCGGGGATAAGGGGGTCCAAGAGACCCAGTACTTC
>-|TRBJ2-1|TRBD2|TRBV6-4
CASSLLAGGFDEQFF
TGTGCCAGCAGCCTACTAGCGGGAGGGTTCGATGAGCAGTTCTTC
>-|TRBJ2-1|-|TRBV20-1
CSARDKGREDLYNEQFF
TGCAGTGCTAGAGATAAGGGTAGAGAGGACCTTTACAATGAGCAGTTCTTC
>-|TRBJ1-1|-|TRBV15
CATSRAGTRNTEAFF
TGTGCCACCAGCAGAGCCGGGACACGGAACACTGAAGCTTTCTTT
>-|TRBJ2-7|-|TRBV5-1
CASSLISQRPTHEQYF
TGCGCCAGCAGCTTGATTTCTCAACGCCCCACCCACGAGCAGTACTTC
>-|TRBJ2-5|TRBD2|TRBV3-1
CASSQDPSGGPRTQYF
TGTGCCAGCAGCCAAGATCCTAGCGGGGGTCCACGGACCCAGTACTTC
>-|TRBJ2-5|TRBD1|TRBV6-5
CASSRQQGEAAQYF
TGTGCCAGCAGTAGACAACAGGGGGAGGCGGCCCAGTACTTC
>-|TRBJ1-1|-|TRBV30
CAWSLQTMNTEAFF
TGTGCCTGGAGCCTACAGACCATGAACACTGAAGCTTTCTTT
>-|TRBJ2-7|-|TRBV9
CASSGGDGPTYEQYF
TGTGCCAGCAGCGGGGGGGACGGACCGACCTACGAGCAGTACTTC
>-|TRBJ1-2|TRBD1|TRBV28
CASSLTGPNYGYTF
TGTGCCAGCAGTTTGACAGGGCCTAACTATGGCTACACCTTC
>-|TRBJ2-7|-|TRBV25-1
CASGGTKSYEQYF
TGTGCCAGCGGGGGGACAAAATCCTACGAGCAGTACTTC
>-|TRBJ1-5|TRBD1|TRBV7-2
CASSSGQVNQPQHF
TGTGCCAGCAGCTCCGGACAGGTTAATCAGCCCCAGCATTTT
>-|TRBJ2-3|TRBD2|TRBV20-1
CSARSFSGGTDTQYF
TGCAGTGCTAGATCCTTTAGCGGGGGGACAGATACGCAGTATTTT
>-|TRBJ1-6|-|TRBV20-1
CSARDWARDNSPLHF
TGCAGTGCTAGAGATTGGGCCAGGGATAATTCACCCCTCCACTTT
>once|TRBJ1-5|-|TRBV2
CASSDLIYNQPQHF
TGTGCCAGCAGTGACCTGATCTACAATCAGCCCCAGCATTTT
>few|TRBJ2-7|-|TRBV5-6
CASRPVQGPGEQYF
TGTGCCAGCAGACCTGTACAGGGACCGGGAGAGCAGTACTTC
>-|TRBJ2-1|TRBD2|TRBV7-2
CASRLAGGPSSYNEQFF
TGTGCCAGCCGATTAGCGGGGGGTCCGAGCTCCTACAATGAGCAGTTCTTC
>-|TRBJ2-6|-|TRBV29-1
CSAGAFSSGANVLTF
TGCAGCGCCGGGGCGTTTAGCTCTGGGGCCAACGTCCTGACTTTC
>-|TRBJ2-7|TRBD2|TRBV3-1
CASSQDASGRSYEQYF
TGTGCCAGCAGCCAAGATGCTAGCGGGAGAAGCTACGAGCAGTACTTC
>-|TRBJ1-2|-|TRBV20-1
CSARDPGPNYGYTF
TGCAGTGCTAGAGATCCGGGTCCCAATTATGGCTACACCTTC
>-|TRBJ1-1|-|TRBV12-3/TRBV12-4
CASSLETEAFF
TGTGCCAGCAGTTTAGAGACTGAAGCTTTCTTT
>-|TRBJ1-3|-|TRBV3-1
CASLSSGNTIYF
TGTGCCAGTTTAAGCTCTGGAAACACCATATATTTT
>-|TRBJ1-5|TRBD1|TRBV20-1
CSARDPGQGSNQPQHF
TGCAGTGCTAGAGATCCAGGACAGGGGAGCAATCAGCCCCAGCATTTT
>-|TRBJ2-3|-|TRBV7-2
CASSPDRFSTDTQYF
TGTGCCAGCAGCCCAGACAGGTTTAGCACAGATACGCAGTATTTT